This TCR beta chain was recovered during a study of identical twins. TCRdb reprocessed the 5' RACE reads via MiXCR and lists one record per CDR3 protein. In the table there are 500,000 to 700,000 distinct CDR3 sequences, roughly 7.1% of which are singletons. Germline CDR1 reads SQVTM; CDR2 reads ANQGSEA. The length of the CDR3 is 14 residues. V lost 0 bases to trimming and J lost 0 bases, with 7 bases between them. These data were also reused for a study on yellow fever vaccine responses in identical twins.

The chain is built from TRBV29-1 and TRBJ2-3; no clear D. Sequenced material: PBMCs. The source of this sequence is a woman between 18 and 29 years old in good health. CDR3 region: CSVEDGTSTDTQYF. The CDR3 region has the DNA TGCAGCGTTGAAGATGGAACTAGCACAGATACGCAGTATTTT.